Listed below are T cell receptor beta chains from one sample, sequenced in a study of blood T cell repertoires in COVID-19. Using immunoSEQ multiplex PCR, the repertoire was profiled, and TCRdb retains in-frame clones only, with some absent. The repertoire holds under 350,000 clones, with about nine tenths as singletons. The sample comprised PBMCs or T cells enriched from blood (not recorded which). The receptors were gathered from a man under 40 who had recovered from COVID-19. CDR3s include the opening cysteine and the closing phenylalanine or tryptophan.

v_gene,j_gene,CDR3aa
TRBV10-3,TRBJ2-3,CAISESLAGVTDTQYF
TRBV5-5,TRBJ2-3,CASSSSPGMVTDTQYF
TRBV3-1/TRBV3-2,TRBJ2-7,CASSRGGQSTYEQYF
TRBV6-1,TRBJ2-1,CASSGSTSGVNNEQFF
TRBV5-1,TRBJ1-2,CASSPGQGANGYTF
TRBV7-2,TRBJ1-2,CASSLAIPRGEGYGYTF
TRBV27,TRBJ2-1,CASRPGLAGGPVREQFF
TRBV27,TRBJ2-1,CASSLRGGLNEQFF
TRBV6-1,TRBJ1-5,CASSVHREYSNQPQHF
TRBV11-2,TRBJ2-2,CASSLGPSGRALTRELFF
TRBV30,TRBJ2-7,CAWTSGGSPYEQYF
TRBV24-1,TRBJ1-2,CATQGPNYGYTF
TRBV3-1/TRBV3-2,TRBJ2-5,CASSQAAGRETQYF
TRBV6-5,TRBJ1-6,CASSYFQPTYNSPLHF
TRBV5-1,TRBJ2-2,CASSLAVGRGTGELFF
TRBV11-2,TRBJ1-2,CASSHNRVDLGYTF
TRBV6-4,TRBJ1-3,CARAWAPSGNTIYF
TRBV5-1,TRBJ2-2,CASRSGQGNTGELFF
TRBV19,TRBJ2-1,CASSIYALPHYNEQFF
TRBV4-1,TRBJ2-5,CASSYALAGSRETQYF